These 28 T cell receptor beta chains were sequenced from one sample in a study of blood T cell repertoires in COVID-19. Generated by immunoSEQ multiplex PCR, the TCRdb table keeps only in-frame clones and is missing some. The data hold 55,000 to 90,000 clones, with 70% to 90% observed a single time. Sequenced input: peripheral blood. The source of these receptors is a man in his 70s with active COVID-19.

V and J are TRBV11-3 and TRBJ2-1, with D possibly TRBD2 on 6 matching bases. Trimming removed 4 bases from V and 9 bases from J, with 13 bases in between. The CDR3 is 13 residues long. Germline V gene data show CDR1 as SGHNT and CDR2 as YENEEA. In DNA, the CDR3 is TGTGCCAGCAGCTACCCCATGGGGGGTGAGCAGTTCTTC. Translated: CASSYPMGGEQFF. Complete variable domain (other parts from reference TRBV11-3 and TRBJ2-1): EAGVVQSPRYKIIEKKQPVAFWCNPISGHNTLYWYLQNLGQGPELLIRYENEEAVDDSQLPKDRFSAERLKGVDSTLKIQPAELGDSAVYLCASSYPMGGEQFFGPGTRLTVL.

This rearrangement joins TRBV13 to TRBJ1-5; D is ambiguous. V lost 0 bases, J lost 4 bases, and 7 bases lay in between. CDR1 is PRHDT, CDR2 FYEKMQ, per germline (reference sequence). This CDR3 has 14 amino acids. This CDR3 is CASSLGAGNQPQHF. CDR3 DNA: TGTGCCAGCAGCTTAGGGGCAGGAAATCAGCCCCAGCATTTT.

V gene TRBV3-1 (or the pseudogene TRBV3-2) combines with J gene TRBJ2-7; 10 nucleotides match TRBD2. Germline V gives CDR1 LGHDT, CDR2 YNNKEL (reference sequence). The CDR3 is made up of 17 amino acids. V shed 6 bases, J shed 4 bases, and the junction held 15 bases outside the gene matches. The CDR3 DNA sequence: TGTGCCAGCAGGCCCGGGGGAGCGGGAGGGTTTTTGTACGAGCAGTACTTC. This translates into CASRPGGAGGFLYEQYF.

V is TRBV3-1 (or the pseudogene TRBV3-2) and J is TRBJ2-5, with D perhaps TRBD2 (5 bases). The CDR3 consists of 14 residues. Per germline, CDR1 LGHDT and CDR2 YNNKEL (reference sequence). V was trimmed by 2 bases and J by 5 bases, leaving 12 bases between them. The CDR3 DNA sequence: TGTGCCAGCAGCCAATTGGATAGGAGGGAGACCCAGTACTTC. It is translated as CASSQLDRRETQYF.

The rearrangement uses TRBV12-3 or TRBV12-4 and TRBJ1-2; 8 nucleotides agree with TRBD1. CDR3 size: 13 residues. J lost 4 bases, V lost 5 bases, and 3 bases had no gene match. The CDR3 region is CASSMDRVYGYTF. CDR3 bases: TGTGCCAGCAGTATGGACAGGGTCTATGGCTACACCTTC.

V is TRBV5-4 and J is TRBJ2-3; a weak D match, TRBD2 (8 bases). Trimming removed 4 bases from V and 4 bases from J, with 19 bases in between. Germline values: CDR1 SGHNT, CDR2 YYREEE (reference sequence). The CDR3 runs 16 residues. CDR3 amino acids: CASSPPPGGGPDTQYF. The CDR3 DNA reads as TGTGCCAGCAGCCCCCCTCCGGGAGGGGGCCCAGATACGCAGTATTTT. The full variable domain, with the rest looked up from reference TRBV5-4 and TRBJ2-3, is ETGVTQSPTHLIKTRGQQVTLRCSSQSGHNTVSWYQQALGQGPQFIFQYYREEENGRGNFPPRFSGLQFPNYSSELNVNALELDDSALYLCASSPPPGGGPDTQYFGPGTRLTVL.

J is TRBJ2-7 and V is TRBV7-3; 8 nucleotides align to TRBD1. The CDR3 is made up of 15 amino acids. CDR1 is SGHTA and CDR2 is FQGTGA in the germline V gene. Trimming at V came to 4 bases and at J to 3 bases, leaving 8 bases not matched to a gene. This CDR3 reads CASSSPGQVFYEQYF. In DNA form, the CDR3 reads TGTGCCAGCAGCTCCCCGGGACAGGTATTCTACGAGCAGTACTTC. Using reference TRBV7-3 and TRBJ2-7 for the parts outside the CDR3, the full variable domain is GAGVSQTPSNKVTEKGKYVELRCDPISGHTALYWYRQSLGQGPEFLIYFQGTGAADDSGLPNDRFFAVRPEGSVSTLKIQRTERGDSAVYLCASSSPGQVFYEQYFGPGTRLTVT.

The chain joins TRBV7-9 to TRBJ2-7; 12 bases are a match to TRBD2. The CDR3 runs 16 residues. The V and J ends lost 5 bases and 3 bases, in that order; junction bases with no gene match: 8. The germline gives CDR1 SEHNR, CDR2 FQNEAQ (reference sequence). The CDR3 reads CASSARLAGVRYEQYF. The DNA for the CDR3 is TGTGCCAGCAGCGCCAGACTAGCGGGAGTCCGCTACGAGCAGTACTTC.

The chain combines TRBV6-2 or TRBV6-3 with TRBJ2-7, with 9 bases aligning to TRBD1. Germline V gene data show CDR1 as MNHEY and CDR2 as SVGEGT. With 4 bases clipped from V and 9 bases from J, the junction kept 1 base outside the gene matches. CDR3 size: 11 residues. CDR3 coding DNA: TGTGCCAGCAGTTTGGGACAGGGGCAGTACTTC. It encodes CASSLGQGQYF.

V is TRBV9 and J is TRBJ2-1; TRBD1 matches 8 bases. The junction had 5 bases not matched to a gene; V was cut back by 4 bases and J by 5 bases. Germline V lookup: CDR1 SGDLS, CDR2 YYNGEE. The CDR3 consists of 14 residues. The CDR3 is CASSPGTGNNEQFF. The CDR3 DNA reads as TGTGCCAGCAGCCCCGGGACAGGAAACAATGAGCAGTTCTTC.

The sample holds a few counts of this clone. The chain is built from TRBV5-8 and TRBJ2-7; 7 positions match TRBD1. Germline CDR1 reads SGHTS; CDR2 reads YDEGEE. The CDR3 has 14 amino acids. Germline trimming cut 4 bases from V and 3 bases from J; bases unmatched to any gene: 7. This CDR3 reads CASSLGQGVYEQYF. The CDR3 DNA reads as TGTGCCAGCAGCCTGGGTCAGGGGGTCTACGAGCAGTACTTC. Full variable domain (missing parts from reference TRBV5-8 and TRBJ2-7): EAGVTQSPTHLIKTRGQQATLRCSPISGHTSVYWYQQALGLGLQFLLWYDEGEERNRGNFPPRFSGRQFPNYSSELNVNALELEDSALYLCASSLGQGVYEQYFGPGTRLTVT.

This clone was detected once. CDR3: CASSPRGSYEQYF. The CDR3 DNA is TGTGCCAGCAGCCCGAGGGGGAGCTACGAGCAGTACTTC. The gene calls are TRBV2 and TRBJ2-7; D possibly corresponds to TRBD1 (6 bases). This CDR3 region has 13 residues. The germline V gene has CDR1 SNHLY and CDR2 FYNNEI. The ends were cut back, 6 bases at V and 3 bases at J, with 12 bases in the middle.

The CDR3 bases are TGTGCCAGCAGCCGGGGGTCAGCTTTTTTAGGCGAGCAGTACTTC. This encodes CASSRGSAFLGEQYF. This chain joins TRBV5-6 and TRBJ2-7; weak D call: TRBD2 (6 bases). There are 15 residues in the CDR3. Germline V lookup: CDR1 SGHDT, CDR2 YYEEEE. V was shortened by 4 bases and J by 6 bases, with 20 bases between the two germline ends.

Points on this clone: Other DNA sequences within the sample encode an identical CDR3. The CDR3 sequence: CASSPDRGLQETQYF. The CDR3 nucleotides are TGTGCCAGCAGCCCAGACAGGGGGCTTCAAGAGACCCAGTACTTC. V usage is TRBV7-2 and J usage is TRBJ2-5; 10 bases line up with TRBD1. Germline lookup yields CDR1 SGHTA and CDR2 FQGNSA. Unmatched junction bases numbered 5, after V lost 5 bases and J lost 2 bases. This CDR3 comprises 15 residues.

The chain's CDR3 is CASRSGWGDEQYF. CDR3 coding DNA: TGTGCCAGCAGGTCAGGTTGGGGAGACGAGCAGTACTTC. The genes are TRBV12-3 or TRBV12-4 and TRBJ2-7; the D gene is possibly TRBD2 (5 bases). V dropped 6 bases and J dropped 5 bases, with 14 bases sitting between them. This CDR3 comprises 13 residues.

The chain is built from TRBV11-2 and TRBJ2-1; 8 bases agree with TRBD2. CDR1 and CDR2 (germline): SGHAT, FQNNGV. J gave up 7 bases and V 1 base, and 6 bases lay outside the gene matches. The CDR3 has 15 residues. CDR3 bases: TGTGCCAGCAGCTTAGTAGGGACTAGTGGGAATGAGCAGTTCTTC. It codes for CASSLVGTSGNEQFF.

The chain recombines TRBV5-4 with TRBJ1-1; 11 bases match TRBD1. Trimming took 4 bases from V and 1 from J; bases not matched to a gene: 6. The CDR3 contains 16 residues. The germline V gene encodes CDR1 SGHNT and CDR2 YYREEE (reference sequence). The CDR3 region is CASSTRTGGPNTEAFF. CDR3 nucleotides: TGTGCCAGCAGCACCCGGACAGGGGGCCCGAACACTGAAGCTTTCTTT.

This chain uses TRBV6-5 with TRBJ2-1; D is possibly TRBD2 (5 bases). The germline V and J ends were trimmed by 6 bases and 5 bases, with 17 bases remaining between them. The CDR3 length is 15 residues. Germline V gene data show CDR1 as MNHEY and CDR2 as SVGAGI. The DNA for the CDR3 is TGTGCCAGCAGCCCCGACTGGGAGACCCACAATGAGCAGTTCTTC. It translates to CASSPDWETHNEQFF.

CDR3 coding DNA: TGTGCCAGCAGCCAAGGCGGGGCCCACTACGAGCAGTACTTC. Amino acid sequence: CASSQGGAHYEQYF. The chain recombines TRBV14 with TRBJ2-7; weak D call: TRBD2 (6 bases). This CDR3 has 14 amino acids. The germline V and J ends were trimmed by 1 base and 3 bases, with 10 bases remaining between them. The V gene's germline CDR1 is SGHDN and CDR2 FVKESK.

The V and J genes are TRBV19 and TRBJ1-1, with 11 bases fitting TRBD1. CDR3 length: 14 residues. Losses at the gene ends were 6 bases for V and 0 bases for J; bases not matched to a gene: 0. Germline CDR1 LNHDA, CDR2 SQIVND (reference sequence). Here the CDR3 DNA reads TGTGCCAGTAGGGACAGGGGGCTGAACACTGAAGCTTTCTTT. This sequence encodes CASRDRGLNTEAFF.

The chain recombines TRBV11-2 with TRBJ2-1; a weak D match, TRBD2 (5 bases). The CDR3 loop spans 13 amino acids. With 5 bases removed from V and 3 bases from J, the gap between germline ends came to 8 bases. The germline V gene encodes CDR1 SGHAT and CDR2 FQNNGV. The chain's CDR3 is CASSPRGYNEQFF. CDR3 in DNA: TGTGCCAGCAGCCCCCGGGGCTACAATGAGCAGTTCTTC. Full variable domain (remainder filled in from reference TRBV11-2 and TRBJ2-1): EAGVAQSPRYKIIEKRQSVAFWCNPISGHATLYWYQQILGQGPKLLIQFQNNGVVDDSQLPKDRFSAERLKGVDSTLKIQPAKLEDSAVYLCASSPRGYNEQFFGPGTRLTVL.

The chain is built from TRBV5-4 and TRBJ2-3; 9 bases line up with TRBD2. CDR1 and CDR2 (germline): SGHNT, YYREEE (reference sequence). The J segment lost 2 bases and the V segment lost 4 bases, leaving 20 bases of the junction unmatched. This CDR3 has 20 amino acids. CDR3 residues: CASSPSLPGRASGNTDTQYF. The CDR3 nucleotides are TGTGCCAGCAGCCCTTCCCTCCCGGGGCGGGCTAGCGGGAACACAGATACGCAGTATTTT.

V gene TRBV19 combines with J gene TRBJ1-1, with D unresolved. Deletions cut 5 bases from V and 1 base from J, with 8 bases between. This CDR3 comprises 13 residues. Germline assignment: CDR1 LNHDA and CDR2 SQIVND (reference sequence). The CDR3 protein is CASSYFPNTEAFF. CDR3 in DNA: TGTGCCAGTAGTTACTTCCCGAACACTGAAGCTTTCTTT.

This clone came up a few times. The chain couples TRBV7-2 to TRBJ2-2; D unclear. The CDR3 has 12 residues. Germline V lookup: CDR1 SGHTA, CDR2 FQGNSA. The germline V and J ends were trimmed by 5 bases and 8 bases, with 9 bases remaining between them. The CDR3 region is CASSPPQGELFF. CDR3 nucleotides: TGTGCCAGCAGCCCCCCCCAGGGGGAGCTGTTTTTT.

This chain links TRBV21-1 with TRBJ2-1; TRBD1 was called by the table and not checked on the DNA. TRBV21-1 is labeled a pseudogene. CDR3 length: 16 residues. This CDR3 reads CASSNFGRGRVNEQFF. CDR3 sequence (DNA): TGTGCCAGCAGCAATTTCGGCAGGGGGCGGGTCAATGAGCAGTTCTTC.

The genes are TRBV7-9 and TRBJ2-7, with TRBD1 identical over 9 bases. The CDR3 is made up of 17 amino acids. Germline trimming cut 2 bases from V and 5 bases from J; bases unmatched to any gene: 13. Germline assignment: CDR1 SEHNR and CDR2 FQNEAQ (reference sequence). The CDR3 DNA sequence: TGTGCCAGCAGCTTAACCCTCGGCCGGACAGGGGACCACGAGCAGTACTTC. Translated, it gives CASSLTLGRTGDHEQYF.

The J gene is TRBJ2-5, the V gene TRBV11-2; D might be TRBD1 (5 bases). Germline CDR1 reads SGHAT; CDR2 reads FQNNGV. V dropped 5 bases and J dropped 1 base, with 11 bases sitting between them. The CDR3 consists of 14 residues. CDR3 sequence reads: CASSLRQTQETQYF. For the CDR3, the DNA is TGTGCCAGCAGCCTCCGACAGACCCAAGAGACCCAGTACTTC.

The rearrangement joins TRBV7-3 to TRBJ2-7; perhaps TRBD2 as D (5 bases). V was cut by 1 base and J by 0 bases, with 13 bases left in between. CDR3 length: 16 amino acids. CDR1 is SGHTA and CDR2 is FQGTGA in the germline V gene. CDR3 DNA: TGTGCCAGCAGCTTAATCCCTAGCTTTTCCTCCTACGAGCAGTACTTC. This sequence encodes CASSLIPSFSSYEQYF.